This TCR beta chain was captured in a study of T cells in tumors after PD-1 blockade. V lost 6 bases, J lost 3 bases, and 25 bases lay in between. The germline V gene has CDR1 SGHTA and CDR2 FQGTGA. The CDR3 covers 18 residues. Here immunoSEQ multiplex PCR was the method, and the copy in TCRdb shows in-frame clones only, minus some. Of 34,000 or so clones detected, roughly two thirds appear once; the ten largest clones hold around 38%. The source material was PBMCs, sampled after anti-PD-1 treatment. The origin of this receptor is a human donor with basal cell carcinoma. This chain connects TRBV7-3 to TRBJ2-3; tentative D call: TRBD2 (6 bases). The CDR3 loop is CASSPKGGSIVRTDTQYF. CDR3 in DNA: TGTGCCAGCAGTCCAAAAGGAGGGTCCATTGTCCGTACAGATACGCAGTATTTT.